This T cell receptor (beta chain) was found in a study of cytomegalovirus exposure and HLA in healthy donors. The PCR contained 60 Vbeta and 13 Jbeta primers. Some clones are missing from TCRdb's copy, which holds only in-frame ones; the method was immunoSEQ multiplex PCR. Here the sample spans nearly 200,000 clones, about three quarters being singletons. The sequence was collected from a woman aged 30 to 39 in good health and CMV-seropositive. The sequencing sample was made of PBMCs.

The CDR3 coding sequence is TGTGCCAGCAGCGTAGGGACAGATCGTCCGGCTTTCTTT. Its translation: CASSVGTDRPAFF. The V call is TRBV9, the J call TRBJ1-1, with D maybe TRBD1 (6 bases). CDR1 SGDLS and CDR2 YYNGEE come from the germline V gene. V was cut by 0 bases and J by 11 bases, with 14 bases left in between. The CDR3 sequence is 13 residues long.